The source of this T cell receptor (beta chain) is a study of a mutant IDH1 vaccine in newly diagnosed glioma. This clone was picked up one time. The antigen remains unidentified. The protocol was immunoSEQ multiplex PCR, while the TCRdb copy is restricted to in-frame clones and leaves out a portion. The sample has some 33,000 clones, approximately 88% seen once. As to time point: week 23, last vaccination. Vaccination used 300 ug of mutant IDH1 20-mer peptide per dose, with topical imiquimod. The donor cohort comprised cases of new WHO grade 3 or 4 IDH1-mutant, ATRX-lost astrocytoma. Germline values: CDR1 MGHRA, CDR2 YSYEKL. V lost 0 bases to trimming and J lost 4 bases, with 16 bases between them. The CDR3 is 17 residues long.

This clonotype was sampled from a man aged 40-50 years with glioma. The source material was PBMCs, sampled from a glioma patient whose treatment included an IDH1 peptide vaccine. This sequence joins TRBV4-1 and TRBJ1-5; weak D call: TRBD1 (5 bases). CDR3 residues: CASSQEEGLILNQPQHF. CDR3 sequence (DNA): TGCGCCAGCAGCCAAGAAGAGGGGCTCATCCTTAATCAGCCCCAGCATTTT.